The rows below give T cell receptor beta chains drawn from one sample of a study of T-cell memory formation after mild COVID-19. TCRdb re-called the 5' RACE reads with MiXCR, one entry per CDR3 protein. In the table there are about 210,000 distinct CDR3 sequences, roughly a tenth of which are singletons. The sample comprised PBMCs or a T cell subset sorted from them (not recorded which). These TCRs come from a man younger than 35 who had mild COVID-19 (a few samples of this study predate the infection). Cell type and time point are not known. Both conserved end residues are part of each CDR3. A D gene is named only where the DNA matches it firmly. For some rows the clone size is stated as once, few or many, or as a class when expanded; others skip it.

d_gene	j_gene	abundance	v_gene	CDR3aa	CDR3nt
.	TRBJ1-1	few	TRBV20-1	CSTPTANTEAFF	TGCAGTACCCCAACAGCAAACACTGAAGCTTTCTTT
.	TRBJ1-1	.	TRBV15	CATSSIILGAFF	TGTGCCACCAGCTCCATCATCCTGGGGGCTTTCTTT
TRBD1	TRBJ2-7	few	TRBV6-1	CASRSWDRGASYEQYF	TGTGCCAGCAGATCATGGGACAGGGGGGCGTCCTACGAGCAGTACTTC
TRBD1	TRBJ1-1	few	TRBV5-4	CASSAGQGAFEAFF	TGTGCCAGCAGCGCGGGACAGGGGGCCTTTGAAGCTTTCTTT
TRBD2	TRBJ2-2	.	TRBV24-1	CATAGTSNTGELFF	TGTGCCACCGCCGGGACTAGTAACACCGGGGAGCTGTTTTTT
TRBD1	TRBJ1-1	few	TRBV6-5	CASSRTGGLNTEAFF	TGTGCCAGCAGCCGGACAGGGGGCCTGAACACTGAAGCTTTCTTT
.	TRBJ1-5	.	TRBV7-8	CASSPNRNSYSNQPQHF	TGTGCCAGCAGCCCGAACCGCAATTCCTACAGCAATCAGCCCCAGCATTTT
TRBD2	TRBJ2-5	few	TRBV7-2	CASRPPGGGNQETQYF	TGTGCCAGCAGACCCCCTGGCGGGGGGAACCAAGAGACCCAGTACTTC
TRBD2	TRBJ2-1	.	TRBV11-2	CASSLRLAATREQFF	TGTGCCAGCAGCCTACGACTAGCGGCCACCCGTGAGCAGTTCTTC
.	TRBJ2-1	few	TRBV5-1	CASSLAPLYNEQFF	TGCGCCAGCAGCTTGGCTCCCCTATACAATGAGCAGTTCTTC
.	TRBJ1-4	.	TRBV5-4	CASSFSGNEKLFF	TGTGCCAGCAGCTTTTCGGGGAATGAAAAACTGTTTTTT